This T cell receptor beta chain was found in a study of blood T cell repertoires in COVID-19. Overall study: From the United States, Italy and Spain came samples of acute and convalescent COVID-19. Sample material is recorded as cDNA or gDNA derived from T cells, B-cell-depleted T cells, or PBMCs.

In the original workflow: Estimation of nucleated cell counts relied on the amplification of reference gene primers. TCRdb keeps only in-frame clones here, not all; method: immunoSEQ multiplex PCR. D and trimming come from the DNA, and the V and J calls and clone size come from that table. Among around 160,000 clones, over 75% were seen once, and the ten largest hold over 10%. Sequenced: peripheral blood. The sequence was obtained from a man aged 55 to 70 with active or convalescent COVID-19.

This chain's CDR3 is CASSSPPASYTF. The CDR3 bases are TGTGCCAGCAGCTCCCCCCCTGCGAGCTACACCTTC. The chain carries TRBV7-2 and TRBJ1-2; D unresolved. This CDR3 has 12 amino acids. In germline, CDR1 is SGHTA, CDR2 FQGNSA. Trimming left V 4 bases short and J 9 bases short, with 12 bases between.